This entry lists 3 T cell receptor beta chains sequenced from one sample in a study of human T cells and chemical hapten exposure. Time point denoted: patch test 3, about 24 weeks after DPC sensitization. Treatment here: therapeutic diphenylcyclopropenone sensitization with weekly scalp DPC. Total RNA was extracted from unfractionated whole blood. TCRdb independently ran MiXCR on the RACE reads; one entry per CDR3 protein. The sample has tens of thousands of distinct CDR3 sequences, more than 9.5% seen once. The sample here was whole blood, taken in connection with sensitization to the hapten diphenylcyclopropenone (DPC). The receptors stem from a woman in her 40s with alopecia areata. Some clones in this sample may be carry-over from other donors' samples.

This clonotype was seen many times. The J gene is TRBJ1-1, the V gene TRBV6-2 or TRBV6-3; D is ambiguous. CDR1 and CDR2 (germline): MNHEY, SVGEGT. The CDR3 consists of 14 residues. Trimming stripped 6 bases from V and 1 base from J, with 12 bases between. The CDR3 region has the DNA TGTGCCAGCAGCCGTTATACGGCGAACACTGAAGCTTTCTTT. The encoded protein is CASSRYTANTEAFF.

The chain recombines TRBV4-1 with TRBJ2-2, with 9 nucleotides matching TRBD1. The length of the CDR3 is 15 residues. After removal of 4 bases from V and 4 bases from J, the junction contained 4 bases not matched to a gene. Germline CDR1 reads MGHRA; CDR2 reads YSYEKL. CDR3 nucleotide sequence: TGCGCCAGCAGCCTGGACAGGGGTGGCACCGGGGAGCTGTTTTTT. This sequence encodes CASSLDRGGTGELFF.

This clonotype was counted between two and nine times. This chain uses TRBV7-2 with TRBJ1-1; TRBD1 is a possible D gene (6 bases). The CDR3 has 13 amino acids. The germline gives CDR1 SGHTA, CDR2 FQGNSA. V dropped 3 bases and J dropped 4 bases, with 9 bases sitting between them. The CDR3 protein is CASSFGQLTEAFF. The CDR3, as DNA: TGTGCCAGCAGCTTTGGACAGCTCACTGAAGCTTTCTTT.